This T cell receptor (beta chain) was captured in a study of beta chain features in type 1 diabetes. General observations from the study: Sequencing of cDNA might inflate the share of cells that strongly express TCR. Significant though moderate, a shortening of TCRB CDR3s appeared in all four CD4+ subsets of Type 1 diabetes patients.

About this clone itself: What it binds is not known.

There are 17 residues in the CDR3. With 3 bases removed from V and 0 bases from J, the gap between germline ends came to 12 bases. The germline V gene encodes CDR1 KGHSH and CDR2 LQKENI. Without exception, sorted populations had purity beyond 95%. Every bit of the isolated RNA underwent reverse transcription, so sequencing read expressed TCRB transcripts. Data came from immunoSEQ multiplex PCR; TCRdb stores just in-frame clones and leaves some out. Here the sample spans about 130,000 clones, about 10% being singletons. This TCR came from a man aged 25 to 40 with type 1 diabetes. The V call is TRBV18, the J call TRBJ2-6; D may be TRBD1 (6 bases). Sequencing was done on a sample of central memory CD4+ T cells from blood. Written as DNA, the CDR3 is TGTGCCAGCTCACCCCAGGGGCCAACCTCTGGGGCCAACGTCCTGACTTTC. Protein: CASSPQGPTSGANVLTF.